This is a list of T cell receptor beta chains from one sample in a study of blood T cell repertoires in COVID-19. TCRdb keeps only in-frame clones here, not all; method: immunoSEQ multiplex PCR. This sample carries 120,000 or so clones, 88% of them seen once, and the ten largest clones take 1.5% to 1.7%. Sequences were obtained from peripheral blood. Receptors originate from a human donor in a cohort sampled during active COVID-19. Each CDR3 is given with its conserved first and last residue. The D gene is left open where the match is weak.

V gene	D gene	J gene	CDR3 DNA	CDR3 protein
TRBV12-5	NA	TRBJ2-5	TGTGCTAGTGGTTTAGGGGGAAAGGAAGAGACCCAGTACTTC	CASGLGGKEETQYF
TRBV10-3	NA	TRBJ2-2	TGTGCCATCAAAGTTGGGGCGACGAACACCGGGGAGCTGTTTTTT	CAIKVGATNTGELFF
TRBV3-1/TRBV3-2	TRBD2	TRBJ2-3	TGTGCCAGCAGCCAGTTTTCCGGGAGGGCCGGCACAGATACGCAGTATTTT	CASSQFSGRAGTDTQYF
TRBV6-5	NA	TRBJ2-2	TGTGCCAGCAGCCTCTATTTAGTCGGGGCCGGGGAGCTGTTTTTT	CASSLYLVGAGELFF
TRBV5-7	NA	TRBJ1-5	TGTGCCAGCGTAGAGCAGCCCCAGCATTTT	CASVEQPQHF
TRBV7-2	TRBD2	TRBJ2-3	TGTGCCAGCAGCTCGACCGGGCGGGGGGGAGTACTAGATACGCAGTATTTT	CASSSTGRGGVLDTQYF
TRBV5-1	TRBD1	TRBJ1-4	TGCGCCAGCAGCTTAACAGGGGCAACTAATGAAAAACTGTTTTTT	CASSLTGATNEKLFF
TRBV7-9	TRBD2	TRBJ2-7	TGTGCCAGCAGCTTAGGGCGGGGGGGCCTCGAGCAGTACTTC	CASSLGRGGLEQYF
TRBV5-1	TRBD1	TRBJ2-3	TGCGCCAGCAGCACAGGACAGGGTGGGGATACGCAGTATTTT	CASSTGQGGDTQYF
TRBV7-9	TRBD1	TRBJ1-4	TGTGCCAGCAGTTCGGGACAGGGCGGTGAAAAACTGTTTTTT	CASSSGQGGEKLFF